The 15 T cell receptor beta chains below all came from one sample that was sequenced in a study of regulatory T cells in long-lasting Graves disease. Arm-PCR of CDR3 regions and iRepertoire HTBI primers were the basis on which TCR beta libraries were built. In TCRdb, the multiplex PCR reads were re-called with MiXCR into one record per CDR3 protein. Altogether about 240,000 distinct CDR3 sequences are present, 20% to 25% being singletons, with the ten largest covering approximately 13%. Time point reported: newly diagnosed GD, antithyroid drugs for less than 3 months. PBMC-derived RNA was used for the TCR library. The material was peripheral blood mononuclear cells (PBMCs), obtained at new diagnosis, from a patient treated with antithyroid drugs. The receptor source for this set is a female donor with Graves disease.

In this sample, this clonotype turned up many times. The gene calls are TRBV7-9 and TRBJ1-2, with D unclear. The V end lost 5 bases, the J end lost 6 bases, and 13 bases lay between the germline ends. Germline lookup yields CDR1 SEHNR and CDR2 FQNEAQ (reference sequence). This CDR3 comprises 13 residues. CDR3 DNA sequence: TGTGCCAGCAGCCCGGGCTTTTGGGATGGCTACACCTTC. Encoded protein: CASSPGFWDGYTF.

This clonotype showed up many times. The rearrangement links TRBV28 to TRBJ2-3; 10 bases match TRBD2. Germline values: CDR1 MDHEN, CDR2 SYDVKM. V trimming: 10 bases; J trimming: 5 bases; junction bases outside the gene matches: 12. This CDR3 is 15 amino acids long. The CDR3 loop reads CATLGGTSARDTQYF. CDR3 coding DNA: TGTGCCACCCTAGGGGGGACTAGCGCGAGAGATACGCAGTATTTT. Supplemented by reference TRBV28 and TRBJ2-3, the full variable domain reads DVKVTQSSRYLVKRTGEKVFLECVQDMDHENMFWYRQDPGLGLRLIYFSYDVKMKEKGDIPEGYSVSREKKERFSLILESASTNQTSMYLCATLGGTSARDTQYFGPGTRLTVL.

This clonotype was picked up a small number of times. The genes are TRBV11-2 and TRBJ1-3; D might be TRBD1 (5 bases). The CDR3 length is 16 residues. Germline loops: CDR1 SGHAT, CDR2 FQNNGV. Trimming pared 2 bases from V and 0 bases from J, leaving 11 bases between. The CDR3 reads CASSLRVGDSGNTIYF. In DNA, the CDR3 is TGTGCCAGCAGCTTACGGGTAGGGGACTCTGGAAACACCATATATTTT.

This clonotype was picked up many times. This chain uses TRBV2 with TRBJ1-1, with TRBD1 as a possible D gene (5 bases). The CDR3 extends over 11 amino acids. Germline CDR1 SNHLY, CDR2 FYNNEI. V dropped 7 bases and J dropped 11 bases, with 14 bases sitting between them. Here the CDR3 reads CASILTASAFF. CDR3 DNA: TGTGCCAGCATTTTGACAGCATCCGCTTTCTTT.

This clonotype was seen just once. A far larger clone is one nucleotide away, so this likely arose from a read error. V gene TRBV11-3 combines with J gene TRBJ2-1; 9 bases are shared with TRBD1. CDR3 length: 12 residues. V shed 3 bases, J shed 15 bases, and the junction held 6 bases outside the gene matches. The germline gives CDR1 SGHNT, CDR2 YENEEA. The CDR3 region has the DNA TGTGCCAGCAGCTTTTCCGGGACAGGGCGGTTCTTC. Translated: CASSFSGTGRFF.

At least ten counts were recorded for this clonotype. V is TRBV20-1 and J is TRBJ1-2, with unresolved D. The V gene lost 4 bases and the J gene lost 2 bases, with 8 bases spanning the gap. Per germline, CDR1 DFQATT and CDR2 SNEGSKA (reference sequence). The CDR3 loop spans 12 amino acids. CDR3 in DNA: TGCAGTGCTATGCCTACGAACTATGGCTACACCTTC. Protein: CSAMPTNYGYTF.

This clonotype has a count of ten or more. The V gene is TRBV20-1, the J gene TRBJ2-3, with D perhaps TRBD2 (7 bases). Germline V gene data show CDR1 as DFQATT and CDR2 as SNEGSKA (reference sequence). Trimming left V 1 base short and J 10 bases short, with 21 bases between. The CDR3 is 15 amino acids. The CDR3 here is CSARVRGGPRQAQYF. CDR3 DNA sequence: TGCAGTGCTAGAGTAAGGGGGGGGCCCCGCCAGGCGCAGTATTTT.

This clonotype has only a few counts. A read error may be the cause here, since a much bigger clone is one base away. The CDR3 region has the DNA TGTGCCAGCAGTTTAGACCTTGGAGGCAATCAGCCCCAGCATTTT. The encoded protein is CASSLDLGGNQPQHF. This chain uses TRBV28 with TRBJ1-5, with D uncertain. The germline V gene encodes CDR1 MDHEN and CDR2 SYDVKM. Trimming took 2 bases from V and 2 from J, leaving 10 bases between them. The CDR3 length is 15 residues.

The chain carries TRBV28 and TRBJ1-2; D not certain. Deletions cut 4 bases from V and 10 bases from J, with 10 bases between. The CDR3 totals 11 residues. CDR1 and CDR2 (germline): MDHEN, SYDVKM. The CDR3 sequence: CASSSNWIYTF. The CDR3 nucleotides are TGTGCCAGCAGTTCAAACTGGATCTACACCTTC.

The rearrangement uses TRBV7-9 and TRBJ1-3, with a weak D call TRBD1 (6 bases). Trimming removed 5 bases at V and 7 bases at J, with 18 bases between. The germline CDR1 and CDR2 sequences are SEHNR and FQNEAQ (reference sequence). The CDR3 is 15 residues long. CDR3 loop: CASSTGTHQGNTIYF. CDR3 sequence (DNA): TGTGCCAGCAGCACCGGGACTCATCAGGGGAACACCATATATTTT.

At least ten counts were recorded for this clonotype. The DNA of the CDR3 is TGTGCCAGCAGTTCAGGACAGGTTAATTCACCCCTCCACTTT. Residues: CASSSGQVNSPLHF. The chain links TRBV12-3 or TRBV12-4 to TRBJ1-6; TRBD1 matches at 7 bases. V shed 4 bases and J 6 bases; nucleotides not matched to a gene: 3. The length of the CDR3 is 14 residues.

This clonotype was recorded at least ten times. The CDR3 DNA follows: TGTGCCAGCAGTTTACTAAGAAGAACTGAAGCTTTCTTT. This codes for CASSLLRRTEAFF. The chain recombines TRBV28 with TRBJ1-1; D is unresolved. This CDR3 region has 13 residues. Trimming removed 2 bases at V and 5 bases at J, with 9 bases between. In germline, CDR1 is MDHEN, CDR2 SYDVKM. Complete variable domain (other parts from reference TRBV28 and TRBJ1-1): DVKVTQSSRYLVKRTGEKVFLECVQDMDHENMFWYRQDPGLGLRLIYFSYDVKMKEKGDIPEGYSVSREKKERFSLILESASTNQTSMYLCASSLLRRTEAFFGQGTRLTVV.

As concerns this clonotype: This likely reflects a read error, since a far larger clone is one base away. The rearrangement uses TRBV7-2 and TRBJ2-1; a possible D gene is TRBD2 (5 bases). The V and J ends lost 6 bases and 9 bases respectively, with 18 bases between them. CDR3 length: 14 residues. Looked up from germline, CDR1 is SGHTA and CDR2 is FQGNSA. The chain's CDR3 is CASSARSGSSEQFF. The DNA for the CDR3 is TGTGCCAGCAGTGCCCGGTCGGGGAGCAGTGAGCAGTTCTTC.

This clonotype was counted a few times. The chain recombines TRBV5-8 with TRBJ1-1; D is uncertain. From germline, CDR1 is SGHTS and CDR2 YDEGEE. The CDR3 extends over 15 amino acids. Trimming cost V 3 bases and J 4 bases, with 16 bases left between them. Written as DNA, the CDR3 is TGTGCCAGCAGCTGGGAGTTAGTCCTGAGCACTGAAGCTTTCTTT. Its translation: CASSWELVLSTEAFF.

This clonotype has ten or more counts. The rearrangement links TRBV28 to TRBJ2-1, with 8 bases aligning to TRBD2. V lost 5 bases and J lost 10; bases outside the gene matches: 10. The CDR3 extends over 14 amino acids. Looked up from germline, CDR1 is MDHEN and CDR2 is SYDVKM. The CDR3 nucleotides are TGTGCCAGCAGTCTACTACTAGCGGCCAGAGAGCAGTTCTTC. This gives the protein CASSLLLAAREQFF.